This TCR beta chain came from a study of blood T cell repertoires in COVID-19. Study context: Italy, Spain and the United States were the sources of the convalescent and acute COVID-19 samples. In each case, the material was cDNA or gDNA derived from T cells, B-cell-depleted T cells, or PBMCs.

The CDR3 totals 17 residues. V lost 4 bases, J lost 0 bases, and 5 bases stayed unmatched. Per germline, CDR1 LGHDT and CDR2 YNNKEL (reference sequence). Original data processing: Estimation of nucleated cell counts relied on the amplification of reference gene primers. TCRdb keeps only in-frame clones here, not all; method: immunoSEQ multiplex PCR. V and J calls and clone size are as listed in that table; D and trimming were resolved from the DNA. The sample has 200,000 to 250,000 clones, roughly 81% seen once; the top ten hold 7.5% to 8%. This rearrangement joins TRBV3-1 (or the pseudogene TRBV3-2) to TRBJ1-5; 11 bases are shared with TRBD1. This TCR came from a woman between 45 and 60 years old with active or convalescent COVID-19. Material: peripheral blood. CDR3 in DNA: TGTGCCAGCAGCCCGACCGGGACAGGGGGTAGCAATCAGCCCCAGCATTTT. Protein: CASSPTGTGGSNQPQHF.